This T cell receptor (beta chain) derives from a study of siplizumab effects on memory and regulatory T cells. Study-wide results and limits: For siplizumab cultures, the suppressive function of their proliferating Tregs was not confirmed. Assignment to unstimulated subsets succeeded for only a minor fraction of the alloreactive clones. The diversity of naive T cells seemed greater than that of memory cells, and their alloresponse contribution seemed major.

On this clone: Its cognate antigen is unknown.

This table comes from immunoSEQ multiplex PCR, and its TCRdb copy is limited to in-frame clones, with some not included. The data show tens of thousands of clones, approximately 97% seen once. Trimming removed 7 bases from V and 0 bases from J, with 7 bases in between. The CDR3 is 13 residues long. CDR1 and CDR2 from the germline V gene are LNHDA and SQIVND (reference sequence). This TCR was sampled from a human donor in good health. The chain combines TRBV19 with TRBJ1-3; possibly TRBD1 for D (5 bases). The sample comprised naive CD4+ T cells sorted from blood. The CDR3 reads CASTRASGNTIYF. The CDR3 DNA reads as TGTGCCAGTACCAGGGCCTCTGGAAACACCATATATTTT.